This TCR beta chain was identified during a study of blood T cell repertoires in COVID-19. For the study at large: The United States, Italy and Spain provided the acute and convalescent COVID-19 samples. Nucleic acid was either cDNA or gDNA, and it came from T cells, B-cell-depleted T cells, or PBMCs.

Under the authors' procedure: Using reference gene primer amplification, nucleated cell counts were estimated. The data were produced by immunoSEQ multiplex PCR, yet TCRdb's version contains in-frame clones alone and is incomplete. V and J calls and clone size are copied from that table; D and trimming were computed from the DNA. The data show 200,000 to 250,000 clones, with 60% to 85% seen just once and roughly 7% held by the top ten. With 6 bases removed from V and 7 bases from J, the gap between germline ends came to 12 bases. In germline, CDR1 is SQVTM, CDR2 ANQGSEA. CDR3 length: 11 amino acids. This clone appeared once.

This chain uses TRBV29-1 with TRBJ1-1; D unclear. This receptor was obtained from a woman aged 70 to 79 with acute or convalescent COVID-19. The sample taken for sequencing was peripheral blood. The CDR3 here is CSVQRAGEAFF. The CDR3 DNA reads as TGCAGCGTGCAAAGGGCGGGTGAAGCTTTCTTT.